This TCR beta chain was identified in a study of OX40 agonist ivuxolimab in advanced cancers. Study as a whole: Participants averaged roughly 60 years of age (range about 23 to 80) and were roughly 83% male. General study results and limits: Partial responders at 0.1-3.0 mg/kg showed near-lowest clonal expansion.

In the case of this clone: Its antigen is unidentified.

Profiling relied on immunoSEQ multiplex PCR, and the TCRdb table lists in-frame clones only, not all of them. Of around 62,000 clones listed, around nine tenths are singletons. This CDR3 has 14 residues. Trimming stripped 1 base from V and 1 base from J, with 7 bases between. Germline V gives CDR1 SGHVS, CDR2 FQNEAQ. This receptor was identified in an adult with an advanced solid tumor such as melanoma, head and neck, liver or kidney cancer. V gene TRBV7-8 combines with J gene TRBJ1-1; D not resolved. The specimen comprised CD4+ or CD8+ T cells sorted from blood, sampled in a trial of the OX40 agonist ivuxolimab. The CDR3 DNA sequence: TGTGCCAGCAGCTTAGATTCCCGGAACACTGAAGCTTTCTTT. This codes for CASSLDSRNTEAFF.